What follows are 4 T cell receptor beta chains derived from one specimen sequenced in a study of blood T cell repertoires in COVID-19. Only in-frame clones appear in the TCRdb table, and some are missing; sequencing was by immunoSEQ multiplex PCR. The sample includes almost 45,000 clones, roughly 74% of them seen just once. The specimen was peripheral blood. The receptor set was obtained from a man aged 80 or over with acute or convalescent COVID-19.

J is TRBJ2-5 and V is TRBV6-2 or TRBV6-3; 8 bases map to TRBD1. The V and J ends lost 5 bases and 3 bases, in that order; junction bases with no gene match: 14. The CDR3 spans 17 residues. Germline lookup yields CDR1 MNHEY and CDR2 SVGEGT. In DNA, the CDR3 is TGTGCCAGCAGTCCCCCGGGACAGGTCGGAGTTAAAGAGACCCAGTACTTC. Its translation: CASSPPGQVGVKETQYF.

The CDR3 loop reads CTSSPSLEIGIEQFF. The CDR3 nucleotides are TGCACCAGCAGCCCCTCCCTGGAGATTGGTATTGAGCAGTTCTTC. The chain links TRBV1 to TRBJ2-1; the D segment call TRBD2 is taken from the table without a DNA check. TRBV1 is labeled a pseudogene. The CDR3 totals 15 residues.

This chain joins TRBV28 and TRBJ2-4; D is perhaps TRBD2 (5 bases). Per germline, CDR1 MDHEN and CDR2 SYDVKM. This CDR3 has 13 amino acids. Trimming cost V 6 bases and J 3 bases, with 9 bases left between them. The chain's CDR3 is CASRELGKNIQYF. The CDR3 DNA sequence: TGTGCCAGCAGAGAACTAGGCAAAAACATTCAGTACTTC.

The chain couples TRBV4-3 to TRBJ1-4; the match to TRBD1 covers 11 bases. Trimming removed 2 bases from V and 11 bases from J; junction bases left unmatched: 7. There are 15 residues in the CDR3. Germline lookup yields CDR1 LGHNA and CDR2 YSLEER. This chain's CDR3 is CASSQLGTGGVKLFF. The CDR3 nucleotides are TGCGCCAGCAGCCAACTAGGGACAGGGGGAGTCAAACTGTTTTTT.